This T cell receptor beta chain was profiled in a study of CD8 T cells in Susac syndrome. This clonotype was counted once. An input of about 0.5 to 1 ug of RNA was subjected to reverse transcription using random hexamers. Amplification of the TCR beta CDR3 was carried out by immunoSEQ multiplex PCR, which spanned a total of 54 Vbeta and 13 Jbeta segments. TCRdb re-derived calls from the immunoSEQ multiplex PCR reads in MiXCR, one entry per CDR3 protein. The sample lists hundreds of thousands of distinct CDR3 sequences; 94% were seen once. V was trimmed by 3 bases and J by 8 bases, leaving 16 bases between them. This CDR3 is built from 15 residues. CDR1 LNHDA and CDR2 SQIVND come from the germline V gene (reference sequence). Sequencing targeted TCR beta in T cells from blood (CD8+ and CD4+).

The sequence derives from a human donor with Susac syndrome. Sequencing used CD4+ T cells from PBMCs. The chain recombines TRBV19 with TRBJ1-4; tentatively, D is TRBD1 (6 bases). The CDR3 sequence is CASSIDTRGREKLFF. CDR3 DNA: TGTGCCAGTAGTATTGATACAAGGGGGAGAGAAAAACTGTTTTTT.